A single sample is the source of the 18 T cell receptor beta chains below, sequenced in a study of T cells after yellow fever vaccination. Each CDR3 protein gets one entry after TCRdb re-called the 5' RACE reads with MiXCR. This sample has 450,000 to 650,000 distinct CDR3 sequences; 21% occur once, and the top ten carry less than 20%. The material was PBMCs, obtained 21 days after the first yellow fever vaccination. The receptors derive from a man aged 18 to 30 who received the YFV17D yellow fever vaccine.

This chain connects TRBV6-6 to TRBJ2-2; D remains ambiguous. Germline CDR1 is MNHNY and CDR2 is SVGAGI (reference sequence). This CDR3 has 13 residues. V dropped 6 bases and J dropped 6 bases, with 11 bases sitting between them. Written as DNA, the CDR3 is TGTGCCAGCAGATCTGGGCTTTCCGGGGAGCTGTTTTTT. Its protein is CASRSGLSGELFF.

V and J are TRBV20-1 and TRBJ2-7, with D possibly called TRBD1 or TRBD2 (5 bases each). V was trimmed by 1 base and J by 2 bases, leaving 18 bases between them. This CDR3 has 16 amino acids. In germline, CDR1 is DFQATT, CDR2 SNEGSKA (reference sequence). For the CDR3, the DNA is TGCAGTGCTAGAGTATGGGGACGCAGGGTAGCCTACGAGCAGTACTTC. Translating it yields CSARVWGRRVAYEQYF.

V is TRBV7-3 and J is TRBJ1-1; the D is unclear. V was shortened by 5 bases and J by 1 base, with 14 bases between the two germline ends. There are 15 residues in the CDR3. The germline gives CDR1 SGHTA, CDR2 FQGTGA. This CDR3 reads CASSPTAAPNTEAFF. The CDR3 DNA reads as TGTGCCAGCAGCCCCACCGCCGCCCCGAACACTGAAGCTTTCTTT.

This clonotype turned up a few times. The CDR3 bases are TGCGCCAGCAGCTTCTTACTAGCGGACCAAGAGACCCAGTACTTC. It codes for CASSFLLADQETQYF. The rearrangement uses TRBV5-1 and TRBJ2-5; TRBD2 agrees at 8 bases. The CDR3 sequence is 15 residues long. Germline V CDR1 and CDR2: SGHRS, YFSETQ. Losses at the gene ends were 2 bases for V and 0 bases for J; bases not matched to a gene: 3.

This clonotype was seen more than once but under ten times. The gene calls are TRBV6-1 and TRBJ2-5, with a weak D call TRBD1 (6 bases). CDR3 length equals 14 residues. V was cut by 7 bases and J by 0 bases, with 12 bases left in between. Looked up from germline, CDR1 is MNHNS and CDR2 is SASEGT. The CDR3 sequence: CASTPRGYQETQYF. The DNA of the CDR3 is TGTGCCAGCACCCCAAGGGGGTACCAAGAGACCCAGTACTTC.

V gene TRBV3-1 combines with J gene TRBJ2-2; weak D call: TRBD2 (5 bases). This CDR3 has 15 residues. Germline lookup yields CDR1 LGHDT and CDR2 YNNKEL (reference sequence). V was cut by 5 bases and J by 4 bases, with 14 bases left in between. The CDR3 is CASSWLAVTTGELFF. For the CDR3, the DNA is TGTGCCAGCAGCTGGCTAGCTGTAACCACCGGGGAGCTGTTTTTT.

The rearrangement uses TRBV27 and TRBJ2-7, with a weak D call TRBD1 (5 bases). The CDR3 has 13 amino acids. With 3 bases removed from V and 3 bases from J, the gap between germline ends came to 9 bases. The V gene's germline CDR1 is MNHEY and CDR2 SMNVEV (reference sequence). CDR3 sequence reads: CASSLSRVYEQYF. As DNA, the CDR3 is TGTGCCAGCAGTTTGTCCAGGGTCTACGAGCAGTACTTC.

CDR3 in amino acids: CASLPWATDTQYF. CDR3 in DNA: TGTGCCAGCCTCCCGTGGGCCACAGATACGCAGTATTTT. The gene calls are TRBV12-3 or TRBV12-4 and TRBJ2-3; D is ambiguous. This CDR3 region has 13 residues. Between the trimmed V and J ends, which lost 8 bases and 2 bases, there was a span of 11 bases.

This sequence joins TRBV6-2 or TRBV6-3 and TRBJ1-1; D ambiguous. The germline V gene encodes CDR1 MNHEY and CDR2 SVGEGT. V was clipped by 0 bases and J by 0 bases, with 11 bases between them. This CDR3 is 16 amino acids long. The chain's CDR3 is CASSYSIQKMNTEAFF. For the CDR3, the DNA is TGTGCCAGCAGTTACTCGATACAGAAGATGAACACTGAAGCTTTCTTT.

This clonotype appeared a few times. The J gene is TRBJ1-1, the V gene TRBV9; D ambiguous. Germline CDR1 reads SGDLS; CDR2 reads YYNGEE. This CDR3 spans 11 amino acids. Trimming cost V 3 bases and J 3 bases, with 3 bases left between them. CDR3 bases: TGTGCCAGCAGCGCATACACTGAAGCTTTCTTT. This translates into CASSAYTEAFF. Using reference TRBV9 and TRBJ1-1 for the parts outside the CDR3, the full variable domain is DSGVTQTPKHLITATGQRVTLRCSPRSGDLSVYWYQQSLDQGLQFLIQYYNGEERAKGNILERFSAQQFPDLHSELNLSSLELGDSALYFCASSAYTEAFFGQGTRLTVV.

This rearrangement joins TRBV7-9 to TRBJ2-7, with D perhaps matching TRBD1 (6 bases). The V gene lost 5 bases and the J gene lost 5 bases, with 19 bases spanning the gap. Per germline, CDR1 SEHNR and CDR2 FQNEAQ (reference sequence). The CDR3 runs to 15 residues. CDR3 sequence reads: CASSVTGHLGDEQYF. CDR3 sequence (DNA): TGTGCCAGCAGCGTCACGGGACACCTGGGGGACGAGCAGTACTTC.

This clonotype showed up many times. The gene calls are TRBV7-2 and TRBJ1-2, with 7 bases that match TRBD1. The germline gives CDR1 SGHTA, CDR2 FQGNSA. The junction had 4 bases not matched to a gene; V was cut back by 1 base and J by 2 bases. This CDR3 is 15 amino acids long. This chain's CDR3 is CASSLVQGVNYGYTF. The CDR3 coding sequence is TGTGCCAGCAGCTTAGTTCAGGGGGTAAACTATGGCTACACCTTC.

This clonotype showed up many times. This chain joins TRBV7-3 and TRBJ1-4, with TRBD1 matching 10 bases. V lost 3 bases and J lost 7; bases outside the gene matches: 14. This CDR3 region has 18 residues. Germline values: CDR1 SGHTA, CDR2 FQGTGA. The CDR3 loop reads CASSFGGTGVPPGEKLFF. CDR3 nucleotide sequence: TGTGCCAGCAGCTTTGGCGGGACAGGGGTTCCGCCTGGTGAAAAACTGTTTTTT.

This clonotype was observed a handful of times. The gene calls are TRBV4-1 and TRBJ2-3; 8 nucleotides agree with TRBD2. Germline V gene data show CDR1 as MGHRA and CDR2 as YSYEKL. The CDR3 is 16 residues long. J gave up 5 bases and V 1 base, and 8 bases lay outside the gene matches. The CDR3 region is CASSQGSRGVIDTQYF. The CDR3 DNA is TGCGCCAGCAGCCAAGGCTCGCGGGGGGTTATAGATACGCAGTATTTT.

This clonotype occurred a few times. CDR3 residues: CASSQGLGETEAFF. CDR3 coding DNA: TGCGCCAGCAGCCAAGGGTTGGGGGAGACTGAAGCTTTCTTT. The rearrangement links TRBV4-1 to TRBJ1-1, with D possibly TRBD1 on 5 matching bases. The CDR3 is made up of 14 amino acids. V lost 1 base and J lost 5, with 11 bases in between. CDR1 is MGHRA and CDR2 is YSYEKL in the germline V gene.

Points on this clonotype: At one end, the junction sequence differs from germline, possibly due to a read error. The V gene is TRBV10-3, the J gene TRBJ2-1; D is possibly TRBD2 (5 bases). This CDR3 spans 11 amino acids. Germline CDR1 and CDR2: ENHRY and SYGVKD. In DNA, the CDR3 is TGTGCCACCCAAGGACCCTTCGGGGAACTCTTC. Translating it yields CATQGPFGELF.

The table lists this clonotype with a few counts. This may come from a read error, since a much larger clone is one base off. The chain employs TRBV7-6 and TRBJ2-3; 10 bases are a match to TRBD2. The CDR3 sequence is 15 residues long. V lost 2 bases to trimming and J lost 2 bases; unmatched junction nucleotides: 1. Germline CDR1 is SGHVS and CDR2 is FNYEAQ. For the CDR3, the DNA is TGTGCCAGCAGCTTAAGCGGGGGGGACACAGATACGCAGTATTTT. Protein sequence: CASSLSGGDTDTQYF.

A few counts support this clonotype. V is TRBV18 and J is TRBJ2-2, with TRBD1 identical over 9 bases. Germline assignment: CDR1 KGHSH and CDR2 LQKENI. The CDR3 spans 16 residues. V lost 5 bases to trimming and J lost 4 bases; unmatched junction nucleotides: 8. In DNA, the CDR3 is TGTGCCAGCTCATCTTACGGGACAGGGTCCACCGGGGAGCTGTTTTTT. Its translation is CASSSYGTGSTGELFF.